Many counts were recorded for the clone carrying this TCR beta chain. Nobody among the patients had been given any treatment before thyroid surgery. This entry comes from a study of metastatic and nonmetastatic thyroid tumors. TCRdb re-called the PCR reads via MiXCR. The sample shows about 4,000 clones, roughly a fifth of them seen only once. The clonotype comes from a female donor with papillary thyroid cancer or a benign thyroid nodule (not recorded which). Some clones in this sample may be carry-over from other donors' samples. Sequencing used tumor tissue.

The CDR3 region has the DNA TGCGCCAGCAGCTTCCAACAGGGAGGGGGAAACATTCAGTACTTC. Translation gives CASSFQQGGGNIQYF. The chain uses TRBV5-1 and TRBJ2-4, with D tentatively TRBD2 (7 bases). V shed 2 bases and J shed 6 bases, with 15 bases lying between them. This CDR3 spans 15 amino acids. Germline V gene sequence: CDR1 SGHRS, CDR2 YFSETQ.